These 28 T cell receptor beta chains originate from one sample sequenced in a study of T cell repertoires in cytomegalovirus infection. TCRdb re-called the reads with MiXCR, one entry per CDR3 protein. The table has 680,000 or so distinct CDR3 sequences, roughly 36% seen once. Sequencing was done on a sample of PBMCs. The origin of the receptors is a human donor in good health (CMV status not recorded). Some clones in this sample may be carry-over from other donors' samples.

The chain combines TRBV7-8 with TRBJ1-1, with D maybe TRBD1 (6 bases). The ends were cut back, 1 base at V and 6 bases at J, with 21 bases in the middle. CDR3 size: 17 residues. CDR1 and CDR2 from the germline V gene are SGHVS and FQNEAQ. The CDR3 protein is CASSLGRVGGMYAEAFF. The CDR3 coding sequence is TGTGCCAGCAGCTTAGGTCGCGTTGGGGGCATGTACGCTGAAGCTTTCTTT.

This clonotype turned up a few times. V is TRBV18 and J is TRBJ2-5; D not resolved. Trimming took 3 bases from V and 3 from J, leaving 11 bases between them. The V gene's germline CDR1 is KGHSH and CDR2 LQKENI. This CDR3 is built from 14 residues. The CDR3 DNA reads as TGTGCCAGCTCACCCATGGGCGGAAAAGAGACCCAGTACTTC. Protein product: CASSPMGGKETQYF.

This clonotype has just a few counts. J is TRBJ1-4 and V is TRBV6-1; no reliable D call. Germline V gives CDR1 MNHNS, CDR2 SASEGT. V gave up 9 bases and J gave up 9 bases, with 20 bases separating them. This CDR3 region has 14 residues. This CDR3 is CASSASGLWKKLFF. CDR3 DNA: TGTGCCAGTTCTGCCTCGGGGTTATGGAAAAAACTGTTTTTT.

The chain recombines TRBV7-2 with TRBJ2-1; D is tentatively TRBD1 or TRBD2 (6 bases each). Germline values: CDR1 SGHTA, CDR2 FQGNSA. The CDR3 is 16 amino acids. Trimming took off 5 bases at V and 10 bases at J, with 24 bases between the two ends. CDR3: CASSPPGTRLTGEQFF. The CDR3 DNA sequence: TGTGCCAGCAGCCCTCCCGGGACTCGCCTTACAGGGGAGCAGTTCTTC.

This clonotype showed up just a few times. The chain links TRBV28 to TRBJ2-2; the match to TRBD2 covers 7 bases. With 7 bases clipped from V and 0 bases from J, the junction kept 5 bases outside the gene matches. Germline V gives CDR1 MDHEN, CDR2 SYDVKM. The CDR3 loop spans 15 amino acids. The CDR3 DNA reads TGTGCCAGCACCCTAAGCGGGACGAACACCGGGGAGCTGTTTTTT. This encodes CASTLSGTNTGELFF.

J is TRBJ1-1 and V is TRBV6-1, with D unresolved. The ends were cut back, 7 bases at V and 6 bases at J, with 9 bases in the middle. Germline CDR1 reads MNHNS; CDR2 reads SASEGT. The CDR3 contains 11 residues. The chain's CDR3 is CASTGPSEAFF. Here the CDR3 DNA reads TGTGCCAGCACCGGACCTTCTGAAGCTTTCTTT.

V gene TRBV5-4 combines with J gene TRBJ2-6, with 9 bases that match TRBD1. Per the germline V gene, CDR1 is SGHNT and CDR2 is YYREEE (reference sequence). V lost 4 bases and J lost 2; bases outside the gene matches: 10. The CDR3 covers 18 residues. The CDR3, as DNA: TGTGCCAGCAGCCACGGACAGGGGATAGGCCCTGGGGCCAACGTCCTGACTTTC. Translating it yields CASSHGQGIGPGANVLTF.

This clonotype has only a few counts. This chain links TRBV12-5 with TRBJ1-4; the D is unclear. The ends were cut back, 9 bases at V and 7 bases at J, with 30 bases in the middle. There are 18 residues in the CDR3. Per the germline V gene, CDR1 is LGHNT and CDR2 is FRNRAP. CDR3 bases: TGTGCTAGGAGCCCGGCGGCAAGTCAGAGACGATGGAGTGAAAAACTGTTTTTT. Translated, it gives CARSPAASQRRWSEKLFF. The full variable domain, with the rest looked up from reference TRBV12-5 and TRBJ1-4, is DARVTQTPRHKVTEMGQEVTMRCQPILGHNTVFWYRQTMMQGLELLAYFRNRAPLDDSGMPKDRFSAEMPDATLATLKIQPSEPRDSAVYFCARSPAASQRRWSEKLFFGSGTQLSVL.

The chain employs TRBV29-1 and TRBJ2-1; maybe TRBD2 (5 bases). This CDR3 has 12 amino acids. The V gene lost 4 bases and the J gene lost 6 bases, with 10 bases spanning the gap. Germline V CDR1 and CDR2: SQVTM, ANQGSEA. CDR3 loop: CSVGRAANEQFF. CDR3 nucleotide sequence: TGCAGCGTTGGGCGGGCTGCCAATGAGCAGTTCTTC.

This clonotype was counted between two and nine times. The J gene is TRBJ1-5, the V gene TRBV7-2; a weak D match, TRBD1 (6 bases). V lost 3 bases and J lost 2, with 11 bases in between. This CDR3 is built from 15 residues. The germline gives CDR1 SGHTA, CDR2 FQGNSA. The CDR3 here is CASSFWGRGNQPQHF. CDR3 in DNA: TGTGCCAGCAGCTTTTGGGGGCGCGGCAATCAGCCCCAGCATTTT.

This clonotype was counted only a few times. This chain uses TRBV7-2 with TRBJ1-1; TRBD1 agrees at 7 bases. CDR3 length: 12 residues. V shed 4 bases, J shed 7 bases, and the junction held 3 bases outside the gene matches. Germline values: CDR1 SGHTA, CDR2 FQGNSA. The CDR3 region is CASSSGQFEAFF. CDR3 DNA: TGTGCCAGCAGCTCGGGACAGTTTGAAGCTTTCTTT.

This clonotype was detected only a few times. The CDR3 bases are TGTGCCAGTAGACGGGGGACCTCCTACGAGCAGTACTTC. Encoded protein: CASRRGTSYEQYF. The chain links TRBV27 to TRBJ2-7; possible D gene TRBD2, 6 bases. Germline CDR1 reads MNHEY; CDR2 reads SMNVEV (reference sequence). The V end was cut by 9 bases, the J end by 0 bases, with 12 bases between. This CDR3 contains 13 residues.

The chain combines TRBV6-2 or TRBV6-3 with TRBJ2-1; 14 bases line up with TRBD2. Germline V gene sequence: CDR1 MNHEY, CDR2 SVGEGT. After removal of 0 bases from V and 4 bases from J, the junction contained 5 bases not matched to a gene. The CDR3 is 18 residues long. For the CDR3, the DNA is TGTGCCAGCAGTTACTCGGGGACTAGCGGGAGCGGGTACAATGAGCAGTTCTTC. It encodes CASSYSGTSGSGYNEQFF.

The gene calls are TRBV5-1 and TRBJ2-3; the D is unclear. Germline CDR1 and CDR2: SGHRS and YFSETQ. V dropped 0 bases and J dropped 0 bases, with 11 bases sitting between them. CDR3 length: 16 residues. The CDR3 DNA sequence: TGCGCCAGCAGCTTGGGTCTAGGAAGTAGCACAGATACGCAGTATTTT. Amino acid sequence: CASSLGLGSSTDTQYF.

This clonotype has a count of ten or more. The chain links TRBV7-2 to TRBJ1-4; no definite D call. Deletions cut 3 bases from V and 0 bases from J, with 11 bases between. Germline V gene lookup returns CDR1 SGHTA and CDR2 FQGNSA. The CDR3 runs 16 residues. The CDR3 sequence: CASSFFTAATNEKLFF. CDR3 DNA: TGTGCCAGCAGCTTTTTTACGGCTGCAACTAATGAAAAACTGTTTTTT.

This sequence joins TRBV20-1 and TRBJ2-7; 11 positions agree with TRBD2. The germline CDR1 and CDR2 sequences are DFQATT and SNEGSKA (reference sequence). V was clipped by 5 bases and J by 2 bases; unmatched bases: 2. CDR3 length: 13 amino acids. The CDR3 nucleotides are TGCAGTGCTCCGGGACTAGCGGCCTACGAGCAGTACTTC. This translates into CSAPGLAAYEQYF.

The chain employs TRBV15 and TRBJ2-7, with 9 bases matching TRBD1. The CDR3 length is 15 residues. The V and J ends lost 0 bases and 3 bases, in that order; junction bases with no gene match: 3. The germline CDR1 and CDR2 sequences are LNHNV and YYDKDF (reference sequence). The chain's CDR3 is CATSRDGTGNYEQYF. DNA of the CDR3: TGTGCCACCAGCAGAGATGGGACAGGGAACTACGAGCAGTACTTC. The full variable domain, completed using reference TRBV15 and TRBJ2-7, is DAMVIQNPRYQVTQFGKPVTLSCSQTLNHNVMYWYQQKSSQAPKLLFHYYDKDFNNEADTPDNFQSRRPNTSFCFLDIRSPGLGDTAMYLCATSRDGTGNYEQYFGPGTRLTVT.

This clonotype was found many times. The chain has TRBV7-9 and TRBJ2-7; possible D gene TRBD1, 5 bases. Germline lookup yields CDR1 SEHNR and CDR2 FQNEAQ (reference sequence). Trimming took 5 bases from V and 2 from J, leaving 28 bases between them. The CDR3 is 19 residues long. The CDR3 protein is CASSVRRGFARKTPYEQYF. CDR3 nucleotides: TGTGCCAGCAGCGTTAGAAGGGGATTTGCTAGAAAAACACCCTACGAGCAGTACTTC.

On this clonotype itself: Sequence at one end of the junction differs from germline and may be a read error. The V and J genes are TRBV7-2 and TRBJ1-4, with D possibly matching TRBD1 (5 bases). Germline V lookup: CDR1 SGHTA, CDR2 FQGNSA. The CDR3 is 14 residues long. Here the CDR3 reads CASSRGGGNENLFF. The DNA for the CDR3 is TGTGCCAGCAGCCGGGGCGGGGGGAATGAAAACCTGTTTTTT.

The rearrangement joins TRBV5-4 to TRBJ2-1; weak D call: TRBD2 (6 bases). The CDR3 extends over 13 amino acids. The V gene's germline CDR1 is SGHNT and CDR2 YYREEE (reference sequence). Trimming stripped 1 base from V and 8 bases from J, with 10 bases between. The CDR3 reads CASSLRAGHEQFF. The CDR3 DNA reads TGTGCCAGCAGCTTGCGTGCGGGGCATGAGCAGTTCTTC.

V and J are TRBV5-6 and TRBJ1-5; D might be TRBD1 (6 bases). V lost 4 bases, J lost 3 bases, and 17 bases lay in between. The V gene's germline CDR1 is SGHDT and CDR2 YYEEEE. The CDR3 is 16 amino acids. The CDR3 DNA follows: TGTGCCAGCAGCCGTAGACAGGCCCGCTACAATCAGCCCCAGCATTTT. Its translation: CASSRRQARYNQPQHF.

Details on this clonotype: At one of its ends the junction is not consistent with the germline gene, which may arise from a read error. The chain is built from TRBV6-8 and TRBJ1-1, with D possibly TRBD1 on 5 matching bases. CDR1 and CDR2 from the germline V gene are MNHGY and SAAAGT. The CDR3 sequence is 18 residues long. The CDR3 DNA reads TGTGCCAGCCGTTATAGTGGGACCACATTACCCGGGGACACTGAAGCTTTCTTT. Encoded protein: CASRYSGTTLPGDTEAFF.

This clonotype was seen a handful of times. The chain employs TRBV6-4 and TRBJ2-3; weak D call: TRBD2 (5 bases). V dropped 10 bases and J dropped 6 bases, with 20 bases sitting between them. The CDR3 is 14 amino acids. Germline CDR1 MRHNA, CDR2 SNTAGT. Here the CDR3 reads CATPTRTPPDTQYF. CDR3 nucleotides: TGTGCCACCCCTACCCGGACTCCACCCGATACGCAGTATTTT.

The chain combines TRBV6-8 with TRBJ2-1; D remains unclear. V was clipped by 2 bases and J by 2 bases, with 10 bases between them. Germline CDR1 MNHGY, CDR2 SAAAGT. This CDR3 spans 15 amino acids. The CDR3 protein is CASSYRRDTYNEQFF. CDR3 coding DNA: TGTGCCAGCAGTTACCGAAGAGATACCTACAATGAGCAGTTCTTC.

This chain links TRBV19 with TRBJ2-1, with a tentative D call TRBD2 (6 bases). Trimming left V 3 bases short and J 4 bases short, with 10 bases between. The CDR3 runs 14 residues. Germline V gives CDR1 LNHDA, CDR2 SQIVND (reference sequence). The CDR3 sequence is CASSMWDLYNEQFF. The CDR3 DNA reads TGTGCCAGTAGTATGTGGGACTTATACAATGAGCAGTTCTTC.

This clonotype turned up a few times. The chain couples TRBV14 to TRBJ1-1, with D unclear. Looked up from germline, CDR1 is SGHDN and CDR2 is FVKESK. CDR3 length: 16 residues. V lost 4 bases to trimming and J lost 0 bases, with 15 bases between them. The CDR3 DNA reads as TGTGCCAGCAGCCCGAGAGAAAGTTACATGAACACTGAAGCTTTCTTT. Residues: CASSPRESYMNTEAFF.

This clonotype turned up a few times. The gene calls are TRBV10-3 and TRBJ2-6; 11 nucleotides line up with TRBD1. Trimming cost V 6 bases and J 1 base; bases outside gene matches: 5. The CDR3 contains 17 residues. The germline gives CDR1 ENHRY, CDR2 SYGVKD. Here the CDR3 reads CAIRGTGGTSGANVLTF. In DNA form, the CDR3 reads TGTGCCATCAGGGGGACAGGGGGTACATCTGGGGCCAACGTCCTGACTTTC.

This clonotype was observed a handful of times. The chain joins TRBV28 to TRBJ1-2; no firm D call. This CDR3 spans 14 amino acids. V lost 7 bases to trimming and J lost 8 bases, with 20 bases between them. The V gene's germline CDR1 is MDHEN and CDR2 SYDVKM. In DNA, the CDR3 is TGTGCCAGCAATAATGACCCGTTAATCGACGGCTACACCTTC. Translating it yields CASNNDPLIDGYTF.